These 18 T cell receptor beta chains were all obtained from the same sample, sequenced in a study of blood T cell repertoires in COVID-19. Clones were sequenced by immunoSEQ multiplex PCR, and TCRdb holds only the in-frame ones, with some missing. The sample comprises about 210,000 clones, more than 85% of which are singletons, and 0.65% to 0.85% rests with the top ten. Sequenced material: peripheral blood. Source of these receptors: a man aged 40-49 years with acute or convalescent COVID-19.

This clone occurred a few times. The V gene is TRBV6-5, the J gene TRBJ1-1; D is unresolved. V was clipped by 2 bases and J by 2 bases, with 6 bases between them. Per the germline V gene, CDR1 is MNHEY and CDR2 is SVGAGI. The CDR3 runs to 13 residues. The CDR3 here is CASSYVLNTEAFF. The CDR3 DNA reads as TGTGCCAGCAGTTACGTTCTCAACACTGAAGCTTTCTTT.

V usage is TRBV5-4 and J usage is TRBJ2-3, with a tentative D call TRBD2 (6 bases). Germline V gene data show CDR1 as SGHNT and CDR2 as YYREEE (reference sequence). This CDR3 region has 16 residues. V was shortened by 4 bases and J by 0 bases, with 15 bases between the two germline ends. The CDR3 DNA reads TGTGCCAGCAGCCCCCCCGGGGGTAGAAGCACAGATACGCAGTATTTT. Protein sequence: CASSPPGGRSTDTQYF.

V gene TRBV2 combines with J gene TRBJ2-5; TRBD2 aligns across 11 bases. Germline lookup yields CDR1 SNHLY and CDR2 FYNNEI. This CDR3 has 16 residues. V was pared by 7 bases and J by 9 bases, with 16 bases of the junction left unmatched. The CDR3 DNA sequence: TGTGCCAGCAAGGAGGATGCTAGCGGGGGGCCCCTGGCCCAGTACTTC. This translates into CASKEDASGGPLAQYF. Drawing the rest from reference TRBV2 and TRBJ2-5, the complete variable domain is EPEVTQTPSHQVTQMGQEVILRCVPISNHLYFYWYRQILGQKVEFLVSFYNNEISEKSEIFDDQFSVERPDGSNFTLKIRSTKLEDSAMYFCASKEDASGGPLAQYFGPGTRLLVL.

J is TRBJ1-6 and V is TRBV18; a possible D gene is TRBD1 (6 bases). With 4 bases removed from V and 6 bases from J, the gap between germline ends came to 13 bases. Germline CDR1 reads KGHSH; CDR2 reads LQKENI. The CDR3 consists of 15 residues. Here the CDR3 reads CASSRGPGRNSPLHF. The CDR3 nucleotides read TGTGCCAGCTCACGGGGGCCAGGACGTAATTCACCCCTCCACTTT.

CDR3 amino acids: CASSPGSYGYTF. CDR3 nucleotides: TGTGCCAGCAGCCCAGGGTCCTATGGCTACACCTTC. The V call is TRBV3-1 (or the pseudogene TRBV3-2), the J call TRBJ1-2; perhaps TRBD1 as D (5 bases). The V gene's germline CDR1 is LGHDT and CDR2 YNNKEL (reference sequence). This CDR3 is 12 amino acids long. Trimming left V 4 bases short and J 4 bases short, with 7 bases between.

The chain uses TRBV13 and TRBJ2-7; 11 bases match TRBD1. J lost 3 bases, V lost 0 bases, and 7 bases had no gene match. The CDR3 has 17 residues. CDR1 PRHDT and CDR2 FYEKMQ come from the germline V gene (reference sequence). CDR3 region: CASSLGLPGTGGYEQYF. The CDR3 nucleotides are TGTGCCAGCAGCTTAGGCCTTCCTGGGACAGGGGGCTACGAGCAGTACTTC.

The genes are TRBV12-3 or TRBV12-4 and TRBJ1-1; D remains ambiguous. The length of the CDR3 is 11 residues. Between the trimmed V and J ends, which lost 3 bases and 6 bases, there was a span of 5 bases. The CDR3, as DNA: TGTGCCAGCAGTTTCGGGGCTGAAGCTTTCTTT. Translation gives CASSFGAEAFF.

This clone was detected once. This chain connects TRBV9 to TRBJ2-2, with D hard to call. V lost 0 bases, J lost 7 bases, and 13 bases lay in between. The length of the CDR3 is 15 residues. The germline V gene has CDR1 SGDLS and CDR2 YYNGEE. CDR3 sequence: CASSVDTVQVGELFF. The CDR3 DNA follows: TGTGCCAGCAGCGTAGACACAGTTCAGGTCGGGGAGCTGTTTTTT.

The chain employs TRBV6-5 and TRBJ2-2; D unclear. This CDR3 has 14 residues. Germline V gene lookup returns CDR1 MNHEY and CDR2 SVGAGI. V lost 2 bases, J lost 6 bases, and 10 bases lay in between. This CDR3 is CASSYLTRPGELFF. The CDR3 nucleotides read TGTGCCAGCAGTTACCTCACGCGGCCCGGGGAGCTGTTTTTT.

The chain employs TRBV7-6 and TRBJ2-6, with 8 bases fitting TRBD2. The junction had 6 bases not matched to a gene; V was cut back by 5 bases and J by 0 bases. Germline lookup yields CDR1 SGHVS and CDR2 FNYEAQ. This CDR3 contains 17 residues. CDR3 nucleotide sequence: TGTGCCAGCAGCGGTCGGGGGGGGCTCTCTGGGGCCAACGTCCTGACTTTC. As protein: CASSGRGGLSGANVLTF.

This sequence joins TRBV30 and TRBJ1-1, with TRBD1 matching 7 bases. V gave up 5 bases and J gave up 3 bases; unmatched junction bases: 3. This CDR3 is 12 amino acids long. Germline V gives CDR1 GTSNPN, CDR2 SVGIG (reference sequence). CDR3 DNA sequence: TGTGCCTGGGCCAGGGGGGACACTGAAGCTTTCTTT. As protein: CAWARGDTEAFF.

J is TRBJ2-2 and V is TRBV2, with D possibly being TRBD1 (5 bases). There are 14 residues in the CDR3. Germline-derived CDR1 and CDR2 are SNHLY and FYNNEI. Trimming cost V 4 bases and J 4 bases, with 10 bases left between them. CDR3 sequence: CASSGQPSTGELFF. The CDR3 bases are TGTGCCAGCAGTGGACAGCCCAGCACCGGGGAGCTGTTTTTT.

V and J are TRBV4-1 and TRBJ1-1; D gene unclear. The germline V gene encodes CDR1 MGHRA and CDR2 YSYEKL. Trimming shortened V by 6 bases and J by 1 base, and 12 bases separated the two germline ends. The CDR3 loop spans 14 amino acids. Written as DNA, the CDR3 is TGCGCCAGCAGAGGGCGGGTTACGAACACTGAAGCTTTCTTT. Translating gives CASRGRVTNTEAFF.

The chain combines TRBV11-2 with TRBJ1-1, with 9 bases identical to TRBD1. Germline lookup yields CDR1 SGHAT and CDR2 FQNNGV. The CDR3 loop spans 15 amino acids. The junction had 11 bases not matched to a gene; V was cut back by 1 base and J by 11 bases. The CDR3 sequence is CASSLAGTGPPRAFF. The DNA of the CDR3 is TGTGCCAGCAGCTTAGCAGGGACAGGGCCTCCTCGGGCTTTCTTT.

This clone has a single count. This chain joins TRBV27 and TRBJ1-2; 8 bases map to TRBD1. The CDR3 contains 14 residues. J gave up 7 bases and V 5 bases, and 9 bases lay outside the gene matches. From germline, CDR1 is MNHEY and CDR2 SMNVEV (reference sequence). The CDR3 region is CASSPLDREAGYTF. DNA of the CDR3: TGTGCCAGCAGTCCCTTGGACAGGGAGGCTGGCTACACCTTC.

The CDR3 loop reads CASRKQGENTEAFF. The CDR3 DNA reads TGTGCCAGCAGGAAACAGGGAGAGAACACTGAAGCTTTCTTT. The chain joins TRBV6-6 to TRBJ1-1; tentatively, D is TRBD1 (6 bases). CDR3 length equals 14 residues. The germline gives CDR1 MNHNY, CDR2 SVGAGI (reference sequence). V lost 6 bases and J 1 base, leaving 12 bases between the germline ends.

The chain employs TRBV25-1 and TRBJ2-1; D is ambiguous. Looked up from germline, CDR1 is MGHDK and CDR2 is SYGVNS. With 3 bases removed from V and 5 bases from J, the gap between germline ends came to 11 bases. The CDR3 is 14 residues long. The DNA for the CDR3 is TGTGCCAGCAGTGATGAGGTTTTGCACAATGAGCAGTTCTTC. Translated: CASSDEVLHNEQFF. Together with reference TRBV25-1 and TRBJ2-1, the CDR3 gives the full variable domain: EADIYQTPRYLVIGTGKKITLECSQTMGHDKMYWYQQDPGMELHLIHYSYGVNSTEKGDLSSESTVSRIRTEHFPLTLESARPSHTSQYLCASSDEVLHNEQFFGPGTRLTVL.

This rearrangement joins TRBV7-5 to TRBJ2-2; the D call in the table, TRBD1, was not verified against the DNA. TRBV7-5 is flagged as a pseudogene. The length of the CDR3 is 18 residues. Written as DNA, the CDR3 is TGTGCCAGAAGCTTAGGGAACGTGGGGCGCAGGGACACCGGGGAGCTGTTTTTT. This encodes CARSLGNVGRRDTGELFF.